Reported below is one TCR beta chain. Which antigen it targets is not known. No base quality values were provided; no much bigger clone lies one nucleotide off. The junction carries 13 bases between V and J, which are trimmed by 0 bases and 3 bases respectively. In the germline V gene, CDR1 corresponds to SGHRS and CDR2 to YFSETQ. The CDR3 holds 15 amino acids from the cysteine to the phenylalanine. Of all the DNA, just the CDR3 is kept, 45 bases in frame from base 1. The source of the sample is a study of blood T cell repertoires in COVID-19 (dated by TCRdb to 2018 to 2021). Broadly, across the study: Samples covering the acute and convalescent phases of COVID-19 were provided by collaborators in the United States, Italy and Spain. The material from the prospective study consisted of cDNA or gDNA derived from T cells, B-cell-depleted T cells, or PBMCs. Subjects who had been exposed to COVID-19, were actively infected with it, or had recovered from it provided the deeply sampled blood TCRbeta repertoires that made up the dataset. The repertoires were released in a freely available public database meant as a resource for research on the immune response to SARS-CoV-2. The samples were drawn from the first 160 participants of the ongoing ImmuneRACE study and from 950 to 1,500 subjects provided by 6 global collaborators. Nearly every sample came with metadata listing a de-identified subject ID, COVID-19 status, age in years and sex. Where HLA class I and class II types were available, the types were taken from metadata supplied by the sample provider, not from assay-based typing.

TCRbeta CDR3 regions were amplified from genomic DNA using the immunoSEQ Assay, a bias-controlled multiplex PCR. The study's own analysis went as follows. The number of nucleated cells in each sample was estimated by amplification of reference gene primers within the assay. To quantify the absolute abundance of each unique TCRbeta CDR3 rearrangement, sequence reads were collapsed and filtered. For each sample, productive Simpson clonality was calculated as the square root of Simpson's diversity index across productive rearrangements. Held by TCRdb, this immuneACCESS table contains in-frame sequences only and omits some clones. Under half of the omission traces to an unresolved V gene where checked; the cause of the rest is unknown. V, J and clone size derive from that table, while D and trimming were established from the DNA sequence. For this sample there are about 150,000 clones; around 84% appear just once. Of the sample, around 1.5% falls within the top ten clones.

The research as a whole found: Clinical and demographic metadata were provided uncurated, with the amount varying by source and participant.

Whole blood was collected in K2EDTA tubes by collaborating institutions according to the institutions' own protocols. For TCRbeta analysis, collaborators shipped samples in one of three forms: frozen whole blood, isolated PBMCs, or DNA extracted from either of those sample types. The specimen sequenced was peripheral blood. The sequence was obtained from a man older than 75 with acute or convalescent COVID-19. The chain uses TRBV5-1 and TRBJ2-7, with TRBD1 as a weak D call on 8 bases. Here the CDR3 is given as CASSLGTGTIYEQYF. The nucleotide sequence reads as follows: TGCGCCAGCAGCTTGGGGACAGGGACTATCTACGAGCAGTACTTC.